The clone carrying this TCR beta chain came up a few times. Its antigen is not identified. This entry comes from a study of early T cells in non-severe SARS-CoV-2 infection. The overall study: RNA in bulk from unsorted whole blood was sequenced, and chains were unpaired.

Study observations and caveats: Anti-spike CD8 responses were favored by VDJdb matching, which missed private and CD4 specificities.

Researchers attached unique molecular identifiers to individual cDNA molecules. TCRdb fed the 5' RACE reads into MiXCR, producing one record per CDR3 protein. The sample lists about 48,000 distinct CDR3 sequences; approximately 7.5% were seen once. Trimming took 7 bases from V and 5 from J, leaving 6 bases between them. This CDR3 is built from 10 residues. Looked up from germline, CDR1 is DFQATT and CDR2 is SNEGSKA (reference sequence). The specimen sequenced was whole blood. This receptor was identified in an adult who was a healthcare worker with PCR-confirmed SARS-CoV-2 infection or an uninfected control (not recorded which). V and J are TRBV20-1 and TRBJ2-1; D not certain. This CDR3 reads CSVTHNEQFF. The CDR3 DNA is TGCAGTGTCACCCACAATGAGCAGTTCTTC.